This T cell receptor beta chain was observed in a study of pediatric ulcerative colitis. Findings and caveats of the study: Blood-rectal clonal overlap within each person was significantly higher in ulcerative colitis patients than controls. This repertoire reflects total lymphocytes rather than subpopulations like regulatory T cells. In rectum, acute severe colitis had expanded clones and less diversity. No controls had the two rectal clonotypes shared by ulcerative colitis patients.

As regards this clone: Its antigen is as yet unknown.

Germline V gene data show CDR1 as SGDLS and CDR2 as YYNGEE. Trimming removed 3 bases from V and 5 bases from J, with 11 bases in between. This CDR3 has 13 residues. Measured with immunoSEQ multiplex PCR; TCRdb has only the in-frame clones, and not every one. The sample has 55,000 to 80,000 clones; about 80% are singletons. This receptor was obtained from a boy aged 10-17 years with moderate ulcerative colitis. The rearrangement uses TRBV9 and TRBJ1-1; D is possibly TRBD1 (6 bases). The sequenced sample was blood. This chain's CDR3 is CASSERGGTEAFF. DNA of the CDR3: TGTGCCAGCAGCGAAAGAGGGGGAACTGAAGCTTTCTTT.